This section outlines one T cell receptor beta chain sequence together with its context. The data were taken from a study of blood T cell repertoires in COVID-19. Overall study context: Whether acute or convalescent, the COVID-19 samples came from the United States, Italy and Spain.

V was cut by 0 bases and J by 3 bases, with 10 bases left in between. The CDR3 spans 15 residues. Per the germline V gene, CDR1 is MRHNA and CDR2 is SNTAGT. Assay: immunoSEQ multiplex PCR; the TCRdb copy retains only in-frame clones and omits some. The sample has about 130,000 clones, about 90% seen once; the top ten hold roughly 2.5%. Sequenced: peripheral blood. The sequence came from a man aged 50 to 59 with active COVID-19. The rearrangement links TRBV6-4 to TRBJ2-3; TRBD2 might be the D (6 bases). The CDR3 sequence: CASSDSGGETDTQYF. For the CDR3, the DNA is TGTGCCAGCAGTGACTCGGGCGGGGAAACAGATACGCAGTATTTT.